These T cell receptor beta chains were read from a single sample in a study of T cell responses to AZD1222 COVID-19 vaccine. Repertoires were generated with immunoSEQ multiplex PCR, while TCRdb's copy carries only in-frame clones and drops some. Counted here are 140,000 to 150,000 clones, roughly 90% occurring once; the ten biggest clones make up over 1.1%. Here the sequenced sample was peripheral blood, taken on day 0 of AZD1222 vaccination. The receptors were sampled from an adult in good health. The CDR3 runs from the conserved cysteine through the conserved F or W. D genes are given only for firm matches. Clone size is stated in some rows and not others, as once, few, many or a class when expanded.

. | TRBJ2-3 | . | TRBV5-1 | TGCGCCAGCAGCTTCGGAGGGGACAGCTCCACAGATACGCAGTATTTT | CASSFGGDSSTDTQYF
. | TRBJ1-2 | TRBD1 | TRBV28 | TGTGCCAGCAGTTTAACAGGGGGCTCGGGTGACTATGGCTACACCTTC | CASSLTGGSGDYGYTF
. | TRBJ2-2 | . | TRBV11-2 | TGTGCCAGCAGCTTCTACTCAGACACCGGGGAGCTGTTTTTT | CASSFYSDTGELFF
once | TRBJ1-5 | . | TRBV7-2 | TGTGCCAGCAGCTGGACAGCCAGCAATCAGCCCCAGCATTTT | CASSWTASNQPQHF
. | TRBJ1-1 | . | TRBV18 | TGTGCCAGCTCCCCTTCCCGGGGGGCAATTAACACTGAAGCTTTCTTT | CASSPSRGAINTEAFF
. | TRBJ2-5 | . | TRBV21-1 | TGTGCCAGTGTGCTAGCGGGAGGTCAAGAGACCCAGTACTTC | CASVLAGGQETQYF
. | TRBJ2-2 | . | TRBV5-1 | TGCGCCAGCACTTATTCTGGACAGAGAAACACCGGGGAGCTGTTTTTT | CASTYSGQRNTGELFF
. | TRBJ1-6 | . | TRBV9 | TGTGCCAGCAGCGTAGAAGGGGCGCAGGGTCATAATTCACCCCTCCACTTT | CASSVEGAQGHNSPLHF
. | TRBJ2-7 | . | TRBV18 | TGTGCCAGCTCACCACCACGGGAGTGGAGCCCCGGAGAGCAGTACTTC | CASSPPREWSPGEQYF
. | TRBJ2-5 | . | TRBV7-9 | TGTGCCAGCAGCCCCCGAGGAGGGGGAGAGACCCAGTACTTC | CASSPRGGGETQYF
. | TRBJ1-5 | . | TRBV6-1 | TGTGCCAGCAGTGAGTTTTCCGGCCAGCCCCAGCATTTT | CASSEFSGQPQHF
. | TRBJ2-1 | . | TRBV19 | TGTGCCAGTAGTATTCCAGTAGGGTTAGGTGGGAATGAGCAGTTCTTC | CASSIPVGLGGNEQFF
. | TRBJ2-1 | . | TRBV9 | TGTGCCAGCAGCGTTCAGACGGGATCGAGAAATGAGCAGTTCTTC | CASSVQTGSRNEQFF
. | TRBJ2-1 | . | TRBV5-4 | TGTGCCAGCAGCTTGAGCACAGCCTACTTTCATGAGCAGTTCTTC | CASSLSTAYFHEQFF
. | TRBJ1-6 | . | TRBV29-1 | TGCAGCGTTGAAGTCTCCTCTAATTCACCCCTCCACTTT | CSVEVSSNSPLHF
. | TRBJ1-4 | TRBD1 | TRBV4-3 | TGCGCCAGCAGCCAACGGGGTGGGGGACAGGGTCTTGAAAAACTGTTTTTT | CASSQRGGGQGLEKLFF
. | TRBJ1-1 | TRBD1 | TRBV6-5 | TGTGCCAGCAATAGACAGGGGACCACTGAAGCTTTCTTT | CASNRQGTTEAFF
once | TRBJ2-2 | TRBD2 | TRBV12-5 | TGTGCTAGTGGTTCGGGACTAGGTATTGGGGAGCTGTTTTTT | CASGSGLGIGELFF
. | TRBJ2-7 | . | TRBV29-1 | TGCAGCGTGGACGGAGGGGACTACGAGCAGTACTTC | CSVDGGDYEQYF
. | TRBJ2-1 | TRBD2 | TRBV6-5 | TGTGCCAGCAGTTACGGGACTAGCGTTCTTAATGAGCAGTTCTTC | CASSYGTSVLNEQFF
. | TRBJ1-5 | . | TRBV6-2/TRBV6-3 | TGTGCCAGCAGTTATTTTCGTCCGGGATCGAGCAATCAGCCCCAGCATTTT | CASSYFRPGSSNQPQHF
. | TRBJ1-4 | . | TRBV28 | TGTGCCAGCGGAAGGGCAACTAATGAAAAACTGTTTTTT | CASGRATNEKLFF
. | TRBJ1-1 | . | TRBV7-3 | TGTGCCAGCAGCCTCATAATGAACACTGAAGCTTTCTTT | CASSLIMNTEAFF
. | TRBJ1-1 | . | TRBV5-1 | TGCGCCAGCAGCCTCTATGAGGGGGTATTCGGTGAAGCTTTCTTT | CASSLYEGVFGEAFF
. | TRBJ1-4 | . | TRBV5-8 | TGTGCCAGCAGCTTGGAAGGGCACCCTAATGAAAAACTGTTTTTT | CASSLEGHPNEKLFF
. | TRBJ2-7 | TRBD1 | TRBV4-3 | TGCGCCAGCAGCCAAGTCGACAGGGCGCAGGACGAGCAGTACTTC | CASSQVDRAQDEQYF
. | TRBJ1-2 | . | TRBV28 | TGTGCCAGCAGTTTATCCCGCCCGTTCTATGGCTACACCTTC | CASSLSRPFYGYTF
. | TRBJ1-6 | . | TRBV7-9 | TGTGCCAGCACAGGGCCGGACGCGGCACCCCTCCACTTT | CASTGPDAAPLHF
. | TRBJ1-2 | . | TRBV5-1 | TGCGCCAGCAGCCCTGGGCTTGGGGATGTGAAGGATGGCTACACCTTC | CASSPGLGDVKDGYTF
. | TRBJ2-5 | . | TRBV30 | TGTGCCTGGAGTATACAGGGTAGAGAGACCCAGTACTTC | CAWSIQGRETQYF
once | TRBJ1-1 | . | TRBV7-9 | TGTGCCAGCAGCCCTTCACCCGTGGATAAGGTCACTGAAGCTTTCTTT | CASSPSPVDKVTEAFF
few | TRBJ1-5 | TRBD1 | TRBV28 | TGTGCCAGCACCCCGGGACAGCCCTATCAGCCCCAGCATTTT | CASTPGQPYQPQHF
. | TRBJ2-2 | . | TRBV30 | TGTGCCTGGAGTTTCGTAGGAGACGGGGAGCTGTTTTTT | CAWSFVGDGELFF
. | TRBJ2-2 | TRBD1 | TRBV19 | TGTGCCAGTAAACCAAAGACAGGGCTGGACACCGGGGAGCTGTTTTTT | CASKPKTGLDTGELFF
. | TRBJ2-2 | . | TRBV4-2 | TGTGCCAGCAGCCATATGGATACGAACACCGGGGAGCTGTTTTTT | CASSHMDTNTGELFF
. | TRBJ2-6 | TRBD1 | TRBV10-3 | TGTGCCATCAAGAAAGACAGGGATGCCAACGTCCTGACTTTC | CAIKKDRDANVLTF
. | TRBJ2-7 | . | TRBV28 | TGTGCCAGCGGCCGCCTAGGGTACGAGCAGTACTTC | CASGRLGYEQYF
. | TRBJ1-5 | TRBD1 | TRBV10-3 | TGTGCCATCAGGGAAGGGACAGGGCTTAGCAATCAGCCCCAGCATTTT | CAIREGTGLSNQPQHF
. | TRBJ1-4 | TRBD1 | TRBV4-2 | TGTGCCAGCAGCCAAGACTGGGACAGGTTTACCGAAAAACTGTTTTTT | CASSQDWDRFTEKLFF
. | TRBJ1-1 | . | TRBV3-1/TRBV3-2 | TGTGCCAGCAGCCAAGATGGGCTAAACACTGAAGCTTTCTTT | CASSQDGLNTEAFF
. | TRBJ1-5 | . | TRBV30 | TGTGCCTGGGGATCAGGGGGCAATCAGCCCCAGCATTTT | CAWGSGGNQPQHF
. | TRBJ1-3 | . | TRBV11-2 | TGTGCCAGCAGCTTAGCAGGGAGAGGAAACACCATATATTTT | CASSLAGRGNTIYF
. | TRBJ2-2 | . | TRBV23-1 | TGCGCCAGCAGTCAATCTGAAGTGAACACCGGGGAGCTGTTTTTT | CASSQSEVNTGELFF
once | TRBJ2-5 | TRBD2 | TRBV5-1 | TGCGCCAGCAGCTCGACGGGACTAGCGGTTCAAGAGACCCAGTACTTC | CASSSTGLAVQETQYF
. | TRBJ2-3 | . | TRBV19 | TGTGCCAGTAGTATTACCCCAGGGGGGATCACAGATACGCAGTATTTT | CASSITPGGITDTQYF
. | TRBJ1-1 | TRBD1 | TRBV6-5 | TGTGCCAGCAGTTACTCGATTAACAGGGGAGACCCTGAAGCTTTCTTT | CASSYSINRGDPEAFF
. | TRBJ1-4 | . | TRBV19 | TGTGCCAGTAGTAACGGCAACAGACTGAATGAAAAACTGTTTTTT | CASSNGNRLNEKLFF
few | TRBJ1-4 | TRBD1 | TRBV28 | TGTGCCAGCAGTAAAGACAGGGGGGGTGAAAAACTGTTTTTT | CASSKDRGGEKLFF